The 27 T cell receptor beta chains listed next were all sequenced from one sample in a study of cytomegalovirus exposure and HLA in healthy donors. TCRdb keeps only in-frame clones here, not all; method: immunoSEQ multiplex PCR. Among about 150,000 clones listed, about 89% were seen once. Sequencing input: PBMCs. Receptors originate from a young man in good health and CMV-seronegative.

The chain has TRBV6-1 and TRBJ2-1, with TRBD2 matching over 10 bases. Germline V lookup: CDR1 MNHNS, CDR2 SASEGT. V lost 4 bases to trimming and J lost 4 bases; unmatched junction nucleotides: 4. The CDR3 totals 15 residues. CDR3 sequence (DNA): TGTGCCAGCAGTGGGGGACTAGCGCCGTACAATGAGCAGTTCTTC. The encoded protein is CASSGGLAPYNEQFF.

The chain links TRBV10-1 to TRBJ2-1; D may be TRBD2 (6 bases). Germline loops: CDR1 WNHNN, CDR2 SYGVQD (reference sequence). V was trimmed by 0 bases and J by 7 bases, leaving 7 bases between them. This CDR3 spans 13 amino acids. The CDR3 DNA reads TGCGCCAGCAGTGAGTCGGGGAGGAATGAGCAGTTCTTC. Protein product: CASSESGRNEQFF.

The rearrangement uses TRBV11-3 and TRBJ1-2; possible D gene TRBD1, 6 bases. The V gene's germline CDR1 is SGHNT and CDR2 YENEEA. Trimming removed 1 base from V and 8 bases from J, with 17 bases in between. There are 15 residues in the CDR3. The CDR3 sequence: CASSLATGIFQGYTF. CDR3 bases: TGTGCCAGCAGCTTAGCCACAGGGATTTTTCAGGGCTACACCTTC.

This chain joins TRBV7-2 and TRBJ1-5; 8 nucleotides agree with TRBD1. In germline, CDR1 is SGHTA, CDR2 FQGNSA. CDR3 length equals 13 residues. Unmatched junction bases numbered 3, after V lost 0 bases and J lost 11 bases. Here the CDR3 DNA reads TGTGCCAGCAGCTTAGCGGACAGGGCAGCCCAGCATTTT. It codes for CASSLADRAAQHF. The whole variable domain, remainder taken from reference TRBV7-2 and TRBJ1-5, is GAGVSQSPSNKVTEKGKDVELRCDPISGHTALYWYRQSLGQGLEFLIYFQGNSAPDKSGLPSDRFSAERTGGSVSTLTIQRTQQEDSAVYLCASSLADRAAQHFGDGTRLSIL.

V usage is TRBV19 and J usage is TRBJ2-1; 8 bases match TRBD2. There are 16 residues in the CDR3. With 3 bases clipped from V and 7 bases from J, the junction kept 11 bases outside the gene matches. CDR1 and CDR2 from the germline V gene are LNHDA and SQIVND (reference sequence). The CDR3, as DNA: TGTGCCAGTAGTATTTTGACGGGGGGGGCACAAAATGAGCAGTTCTTC. It encodes CASSILTGGAQNEQFF.

The CDR3 region has the DNA TGTGCCAGCAGCTCCAGGACAGGAGCGAAAGAGACCCAGTACTTC. It yields the protein CASSSRTGAKETQYF. V is TRBV7-6 and J is TRBJ2-5; TRBD1 agrees at 7 bases. With 4 bases clipped from V and 3 bases from J, the junction kept 8 bases outside the gene matches. Germline V gives CDR1 SGHVS, CDR2 FNYEAQ. This CDR3 spans 15 amino acids.

V usage is TRBV5-1 and J usage is TRBJ2-2; the match to TRBD2 covers 8 bases. The CDR3 is 17 amino acids. Germline V lookup: CDR1 SGHRS, CDR2 YFSETQ. The V segment lost 5 bases and the J segment 0 bases; nucleotides outside the gene matches: 9. This CDR3 reads CASRRTGTRSNTGELFF. CDR3 coding DNA: TGCGCCAGCAGGCGAACCGGGACTAGATCGAACACCGGGGAGCTGTTTTTT. The whole variable domain, remainder taken from reference TRBV5-1 and TRBJ2-2, is KAGVTQTPRYLIKTRGQQVTLSCSPISGHRSVSWYQQTPGQGLQFLFEYFSETQRNKGNFPGRFSGRQFSNSRSEMNVSTLELGDSALYLCASRRTGTRSNTGELFFGEGSRLTVL.

The count of this clone is one. This CDR3 reads CASSSHGSSYEQYF. The CDR3 DNA follows: TGTGCCAGCAGCAGCCACGGGAGCTCCTACGAGCAGTACTTC. The V call is TRBV7-9, the J call TRBJ2-7; D possibly corresponds to TRBD2 (6 bases). This CDR3 is built from 14 residues. Trimming removed 5 bases at V and 0 bases at J, with 11 bases between. CDR1 is SEHNR and CDR2 is FQNEAQ in the germline V gene (reference sequence).

The rearrangement joins TRBV13 to TRBJ2-2; 11 nucleotides align to TRBD2. After removal of 3 bases from V and 9 bases from J, the junction contained 9 bases not matched to a gene. CDR1 and CDR2 (germline): PRHDT, FYEKMQ (reference sequence). This CDR3 spans 16 amino acids. CDR3 sequence: CASSFRTSGYDRELFF. The CDR3, as DNA: TGTGCCAGCAGCTTTCGGACTAGCGGGTATGACCGGGAGCTGTTTTTT.

The genes are TRBV30 and TRBJ1-2; tentatively, D is TRBD1 (5 bases). The CDR3 totals 14 residues. Trimming took 7 bases from V and 5 from J, leaving 20 bases between them. Germline V gives CDR1 GTSNPN, CDR2 SVGIG (reference sequence). CDR3 residues: CASVFGGEIYGYTF. The CDR3 DNA is TGTGCCTCCGTTTTTGGGGGGGAAATATATGGCTACACCTTC.

This rearrangement joins TRBV6-5 to TRBJ2-1; TRBD2 aligns across 11 bases. The germline V gene has CDR1 MNHEY and CDR2 SVGAGI. The V gene end was trimmed by 6 bases and the J gene end by 4 bases; junction bases not matched to a gene: 5. The CDR3 consists of 15 residues. The CDR3 region is CASRTSGGEYNEQFF. CDR3 coding DNA: TGTGCCAGCAGAACTAGCGGGGGAGAGTACAATGAGCAGTTCTTC.

This sequence joins TRBV10-3 and TRBJ2-3, with TRBD1 as a possible D gene (5 bases). V lost 5 bases to trimming and J lost 2 bases, with 17 bases between them. This CDR3 region has 16 residues. Germline-derived CDR1 and CDR2 are ENHRY and SYGVKD. The CDR3 region has the DNA TGTGCCATCAGTCCAAGAGCAGGGAAAACCACAGATACGCAGTATTTT. Amino acid sequence: CAISPRAGKTTDTQYF.

The chain is built from TRBV5-5 and TRBJ1-4, with no clear D. Germline CDR1 is SGHKS and CDR2 is YYEKEE (reference sequence). V was clipped by 3 bases and J by 5 bases, with 8 bases between them. This CDR3 has 13 amino acids. The CDR3 DNA is TGTGCCAGCAGCTCGGACTTGAATGAAAAACTGTTTTTT. It yields the protein CASSSDLNEKLFF.

This chain joins TRBV5-8 and TRBJ1-5; no clear D gene. CDR3 length equals 11 residues. V dropped 0 bases and J dropped 9 bases, with 4 bases sitting between them. Germline loops: CDR1 SGHTS, CDR2 YDEGEE. The CDR3 reads CASSLGGPQHF. CDR3 in DNA: TGTGCCAGCAGCTTGGGAGGGCCCCAGCATTTT.

Concerning this clone itself: Because the CDR3 is missing its conserved closing phenylalanine or tryptophan, this is likely a read error. The DNA is left out, because the CDR3 cannot be placed on it with certainty; the CDR3 is given as TCRdb lists it. The chain links TRBV6-1 to TRBJ2-7; the D call TRBD2 from the table was never checked on the DNA. The CDR3 spans 15 amino acids, including both terminal residues. CDR1 MNHNS and CDR2 SASEGT come from the germline V gene. The CDR3 is CASSLTGTSGRRELY.

This chain joins TRBV30 and TRBJ1-2, with D unresolved. CDR3 length: 14 residues. V was cut by 0 bases and J by 8 bases, with 16 bases left in between. The germline V gene has CDR1 GTSNPN and CDR2 SVGIG (reference sequence). The CDR3 loop is CAWSVLVGVEGYTF. CDR3 coding DNA: TGTGCCTGGAGTGTATTAGTGGGAGTTGAGGGCTACACCTTC. Using reference TRBV30 and TRBJ1-2 for the parts outside the CDR3, the full variable domain is SQTIHQWPATLVQPVGSPLSLECTVEGTSNPNLYWYRQAAGRGLQLLFYSVGIGQISSEVPQNLSASRPQDRQFILSSKKLLLSDSGFYLCAWSVLVGVEGYTFGSGTRLTVV.

This clone occurred once. This chain uses TRBV9 with TRBJ2-1; 10 bases line up with TRBD2. The germline V gene has CDR1 SGDLS and CDR2 YYNGEE. The CDR3 is 17 amino acids. V lost 0 bases, J lost 9 bases, and 12 bases stayed unmatched. This CDR3 reads CASSVVPQREGLGEQFF. The CDR3 region has the DNA TGTGCCAGCAGCGTAGTTCCACAGCGGGAGGGCCTGGGTGAGCAGTTCTTC.

V gene TRBV5-1 combines with J gene TRBJ2-2; 11 bases fit TRBD2. V trimming: 4 bases; J trimming: 7 bases; junction bases outside the gene matches: 9. The germline CDR1 and CDR2 sequences are SGHRS and YFSETQ. The CDR3 runs to 16 residues. The CDR3 coding sequence is TGCGCCAGCAGCAGTAGCGGGGGGGCCTACGGCGGGGAGCTGTTTTTT. Amino acids: CASSSSGGAYGGELFF.

The chain combines TRBV19 with TRBJ1-5, with D perhaps matching TRBD1 (6 bases). The germline V gene has CDR1 LNHDA and CDR2 SQIVND (reference sequence). The V and J ends lost 5 bases and 2 bases respectively, with 10 bases between them. The CDR3 has 14 residues. This chain's CDR3 is CASSYRVGNQPQHF. In nucleotides, the CDR3 is TGTGCCAGTAGTTACAGGGTTGGCAATCAGCCCCAGCATTTT.

J is TRBJ2-7 and V is TRBV6-6; a weak D match, TRBD2 (6 bases). The CDR3 has 12 residues. The germline V gene has CDR1 MNHNY and CDR2 SVGAGI (reference sequence). The V end lost 6 bases, the J end lost 4 bases, and 10 bases lay between the germline ends. The CDR3 region is CASSLAGYEQYV. CDR3 nucleotide sequence: TGTGCCAGCAGCCTGGCGGGGTACGAGCAGTACGTC.

The chain carries TRBV30 and TRBJ1-5; D is unresolved. V was clipped by 1 base and J by 4 bases, with 5 bases between them. CDR3 size: 12 residues. Germline V lookup: CDR1 GTSNPN, CDR2 SVGIG (reference sequence). CDR3 DNA sequence: TGTGCCTGGAGTGCGGGGAATCAGCCCCAGCATTTT. It translates to CAWSAGNQPQHF.

The rearrangement joins TRBV7-2 to TRBJ2-3; no firm D call. V was shortened by 1 base and J by 1 base, with 6 bases between the two germline ends. The CDR3 is made up of 14 amino acids. CDR1 is SGHTA, CDR2 FQGNSA, per germline. CDR3 region: CASSLGSGTDTQYF. The CDR3 nucleotides read TGTGCCAGCAGCTTAGGCTCGGGCACAGATACGCAGTATTTT.

The rearrangement uses TRBV27 and TRBJ2-5, with 13 bases identical to TRBD2. J was trimmed by 4 bases and V by 2 bases; bases with no gene match: 10. CDR1 and CDR2 from the germline V gene are MNHEY and SMNVEV (reference sequence). This CDR3 has 18 residues. CDR3 coding DNA: TGTGCCAGCAGTTTAACCTTCCGGACTAGCGGGAGCTCAGAGACCCAGTACTTC. Protein: CASSLTFRTSGSSETQYF.

V and J are TRBV7-2 and TRBJ1-3, with TRBD1 matching 7 bases. V lost 5 bases and J lost 3; bases outside the gene matches: 7. CDR3 length: 15 amino acids. Per germline, CDR1 SGHTA and CDR2 FQGNSA. CDR3 sequence: CASSTRQGGGNTIYF. The CDR3 DNA is TGTGCCAGCAGCACCCGACAGGGAGGTGGAAACACCATATATTTT.

The V and J genes are TRBV4-1 and TRBJ2-4, with 8 positions matching TRBD2. CDR3 length equals 17 residues. V lost 4 bases to trimming and J lost 9 bases; unmatched junction nucleotides: 17. The germline V gene encodes CDR1 MGHRA and CDR2 YSYEKL. The CDR3 region is CASSRPRGGGPLGIQYF. The CDR3 DNA sequence: TGCGCCAGCAGCCGACCCAGGGGCGGGGGGCCTCTTGGCATTCAGTACTTC.

The chain links TRBV2 to TRBJ2-5; a weak D match, TRBD1 (6 bases). The CDR3 runs 13 residues. Between the trimmed V and J ends, which lost 6 bases and 3 bases, there was a span of 11 bases. CDR1 and CDR2 (germline): SNHLY, FYNNEI. The CDR3 DNA is TGTGCCAGCAGCCCCGGGGACAAAGAGACCCAGTACTTC. It translates to CASSPGDKETQYF.

This CDR3 is CASSLFAGGLGGTEAFF. The CDR3 DNA is TGCGCCAGCAGCTTGTTTGCGGGGGGACTCGGTGGCACTGAAGCTTTCTTT. The V and J genes are TRBV5-1 and TRBJ1-1, with D maybe TRBD1 (5 bases). Germline values: CDR1 SGHRS, CDR2 YFSETQ. V lost 1 base to trimming and J lost 4 bases, with 20 bases between them. The CDR3 has 17 amino acids.